One sample yielded the 4 T cell receptor beta chains listed below, sequenced in a study of T cell repertoires in cytomegalovirus infection (dated by TCRdb to about 2019). For these receptors, no antigen is known. What the treatment or condition label conveys for this sample: in vitro stimulation with specific CMV peptide epitopes to enrich CMV-specific T cells. For sequencing, an Illumina HiSeq 1500 was employed. Clones were called with MiXCR by TCRdb after fastp trimmed the public reads at Q25, and only in-frame beta chains were retained. All rows with the same CDR3 protein become a single entry with the most common DNA and genes. In this sample the table shows 230,000 or so distinct CDR3 sequences, around two fifths of which occur a single time. 55% to 60% of the sample is in the top ten clones. The material was CD8+ T cells from cultured PBMCs, obtained from culture after CMV antigen stimulation. These TCRs come from a human donor in good health (CMV status not recorded). Some clones in this sample may be carry-over from other donors' samples.

This clonotype has a handful of counts. The chain has TRBV7-6 and TRBJ1-6; D is perhaps TRBD1 (5 bases). Germline lookup yields CDR1 SGHVS and CDR2 FNYEAQ. The V and J ends lost 1 base and 0 bases respectively, with 7 bases between them. This CDR3 is 16 amino acids long. The CDR3 bases are TGTGCCAGCAGCTTAGGGGACCTCTCCTATAATTCACCCCTCCACTTT. It codes for CASSLGDLSYNSPLHF.

This clonotype has only a few counts. The chain links TRBV28 to TRBJ2-1; D ambiguous. V was clipped by 3 bases and J by 6 bases, with 9 bases between them. Germline CDR1 reads MDHEN; CDR2 reads SYDVKM. CDR3 size: 13 residues. The CDR3 DNA is TGTGCCAGCAGTTTTAGAAGGCCCAATGAGCAGTTCTTC. This encodes CASSFRRPNEQFF.

This clonotype was observed a few times. The genes are TRBV5-1 and TRBJ2-6; maybe TRBD1 (6 bases). Germline CDR1 reads SGHRS; CDR2 reads YFSETQ. The length of the CDR3 is 17 residues. V shed 0 bases and J shed 0 bases, with 10 bases lying between them. CDR3 in amino acids: CASSLAQGGSGANVLTF. In DNA form, the CDR3 reads TGCGCCAGCAGCTTGGCCCAAGGGGGCTCTGGGGCCAACGTCCTGACTTTC.

The chain combines TRBV7-9 with TRBJ1-1; D perhaps matches TRBD1 (6 bases). This CDR3 comprises 15 residues. Germline V gene data show CDR1 as SEHNR and CDR2 as FQNEAQ (reference sequence). Trimming left V 5 bases short and J 5 bases short, with 18 bases between. Here the CDR3 DNA reads TGTGCCAGCAGCCCCGACCCACAGGGCTGGACTGAAGCTTTCTTT. Translating gives CASSPDPQGWTEAFF.